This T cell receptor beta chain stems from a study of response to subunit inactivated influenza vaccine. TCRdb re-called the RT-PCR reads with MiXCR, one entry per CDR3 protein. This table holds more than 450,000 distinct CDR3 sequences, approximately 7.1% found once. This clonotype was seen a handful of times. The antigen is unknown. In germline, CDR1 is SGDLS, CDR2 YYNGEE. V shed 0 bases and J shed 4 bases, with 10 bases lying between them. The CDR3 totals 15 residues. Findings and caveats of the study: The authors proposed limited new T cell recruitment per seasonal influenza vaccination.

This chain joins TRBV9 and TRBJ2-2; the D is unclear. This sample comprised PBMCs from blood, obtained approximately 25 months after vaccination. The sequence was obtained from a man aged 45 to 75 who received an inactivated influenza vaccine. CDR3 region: CASSVEVRATGELFF. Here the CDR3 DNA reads TGTGCCAGCAGCGTAGAAGTCAGAGCCACCGGGGAGCTGTTTTTT.